The following is a TCR beta chain sequence with its context. Its target is unknown. This sample was taken from a study of T cell repertoires in cytomegalovirus infection. Findings of the study overall: Using cumulative public TCR beta family frequency, the authors identified those who carried CMV together with the relevant HLA. CMV-specific TCR beta clonotypes restricted by HLA-C dominated the ex vivo response.

TCRdb called the reads again in MiXCR, with one record for every CDR3 protein. The sample lists approximately 390,000 distinct CDR3 sequences, about 35% seen once, with approximately 13% in the top ten. Between the trimmed V and J ends, which lost 4 bases and 7 bases, there was a span of 11 bases. This CDR3 has 13 amino acids. The V and J genes are TRBV12-3 or TRBV12-4 and TRBJ2-1; D ambiguous. The material was cultured PBMCs, obtained from culture after CMV antigen stimulation. This sequence originates from a human donor in good health (CMV status not recorded). Some clones in this sample may be carry-over from other donors' samples. CDR3 protein: CASSSLTRNEQFF. The CDR3 region has the DNA TGTGCCAGCAGTTCCTTAACGCGGAATGAGCAGTTCTTC.